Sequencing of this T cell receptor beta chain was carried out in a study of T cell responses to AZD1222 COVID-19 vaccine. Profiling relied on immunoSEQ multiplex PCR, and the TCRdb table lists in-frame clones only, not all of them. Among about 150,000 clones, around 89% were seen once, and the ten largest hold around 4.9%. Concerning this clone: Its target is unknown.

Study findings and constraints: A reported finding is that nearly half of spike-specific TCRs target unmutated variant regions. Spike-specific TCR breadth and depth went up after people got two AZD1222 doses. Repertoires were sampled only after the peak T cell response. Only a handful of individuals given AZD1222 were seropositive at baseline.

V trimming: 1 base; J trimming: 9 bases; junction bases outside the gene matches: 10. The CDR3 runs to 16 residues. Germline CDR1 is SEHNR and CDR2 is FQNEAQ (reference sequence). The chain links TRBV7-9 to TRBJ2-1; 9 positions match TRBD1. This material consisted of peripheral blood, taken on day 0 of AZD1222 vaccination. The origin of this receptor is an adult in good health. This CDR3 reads CASSLGSGQGSREQFF. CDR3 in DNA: TGTGCCAGCAGCTTAGGATCCGGACAGGGGTCTCGTGAGCAGTTCTTC.